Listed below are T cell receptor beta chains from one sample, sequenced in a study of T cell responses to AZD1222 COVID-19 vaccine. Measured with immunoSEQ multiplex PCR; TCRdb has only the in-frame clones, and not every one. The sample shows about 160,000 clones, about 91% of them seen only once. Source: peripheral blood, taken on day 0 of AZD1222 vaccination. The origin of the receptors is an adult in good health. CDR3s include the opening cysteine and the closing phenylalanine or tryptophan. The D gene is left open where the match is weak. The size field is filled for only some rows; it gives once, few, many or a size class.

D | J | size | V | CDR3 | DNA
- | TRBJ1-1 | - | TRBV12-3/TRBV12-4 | CASGSGGTEAFF | TGTGCCAGCGGGTCTGGGGGGACTGAAGCTTTCTTT
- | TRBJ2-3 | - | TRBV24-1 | CATSEQGPWDTQYF | TGTGCCACCAGTGAGCAGGGGCCGTGGGATACGCAGTATTTT
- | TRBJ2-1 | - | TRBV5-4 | CASSSPTWPSYNEQFF | TGTGCCAGCAGCTCTCCGACTTGGCCCTCCTACAATGAGCAGTTCTTC
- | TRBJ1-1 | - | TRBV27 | CASSPPPGPGREAFF | TGTGCCAGCAGTCCACCTCCGGGGCCCGGACGTGAAGCTTTCTTT
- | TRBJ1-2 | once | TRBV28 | CASSLYGVEGYTF | TGTGCCAGCAGTTTATATGGGGTTGAGGGCTACACCTTC
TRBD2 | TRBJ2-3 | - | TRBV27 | CASSFGGAGGPDTQYF | TGTGCCAGCAGTTTTGGCGGGGCGGGAGGACCAGATACGCAGTATTTT
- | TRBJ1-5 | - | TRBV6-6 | CASSPRVVRAGAQPQHF | TGTGCCAGCAGTCCCCGCGTAGTAAGGGCTGGGGCTCAGCCCCAGCATTTT
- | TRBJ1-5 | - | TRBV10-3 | CAIAAMGGSNQPQHF | TGTGCCATCGCTGCTATGGGAGGGAGCAATCAGCCCCAGCATTTT
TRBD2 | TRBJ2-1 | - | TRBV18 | CASSPRDPSGGSYNEQFF | TGTGCCAGCTCACCACGGGATCCCAGCGGGGGCTCCTACAATGAGCAGTTCTTC
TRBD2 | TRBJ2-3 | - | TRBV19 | CASRRTSGRLTDTQYF | TGTGCCAGTAGACGGACTAGCGGGCGTCTCACAGATACGCAGTATTTT